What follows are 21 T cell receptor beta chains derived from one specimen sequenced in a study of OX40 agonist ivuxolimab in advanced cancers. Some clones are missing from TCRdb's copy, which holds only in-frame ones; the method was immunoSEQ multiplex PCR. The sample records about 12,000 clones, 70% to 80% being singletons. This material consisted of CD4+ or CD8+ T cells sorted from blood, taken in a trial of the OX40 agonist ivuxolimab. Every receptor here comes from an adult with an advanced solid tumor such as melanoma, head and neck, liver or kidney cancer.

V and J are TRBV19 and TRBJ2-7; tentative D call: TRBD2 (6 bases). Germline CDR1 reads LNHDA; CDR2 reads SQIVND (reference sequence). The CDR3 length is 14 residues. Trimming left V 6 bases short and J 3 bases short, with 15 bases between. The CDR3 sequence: CASRPEGSLYEQYF. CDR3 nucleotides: TGTGCCAGTAGACCGGAGGGGAGCCTCTACGAGCAGTACTTC. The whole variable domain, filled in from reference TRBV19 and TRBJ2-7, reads DGGITQSPKYLFRKEGQNVTLSCEQNLNHDAMYWYRQDPGQGLRLIYYSQIVNDFQKGDIAEGYSVSREKKESFPLTVTSAQKNPTAFYLCASRPEGSLYEQYFGPGTRLTVT.

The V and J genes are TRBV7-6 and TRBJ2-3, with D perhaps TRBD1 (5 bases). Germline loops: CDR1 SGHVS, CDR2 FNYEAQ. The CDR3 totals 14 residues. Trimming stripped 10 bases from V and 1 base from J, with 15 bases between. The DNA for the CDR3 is TGTGCCACCCACGGACAAGGCGGCACAGATACGCAGTATTTT. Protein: CATHGQGGTDTQYF.

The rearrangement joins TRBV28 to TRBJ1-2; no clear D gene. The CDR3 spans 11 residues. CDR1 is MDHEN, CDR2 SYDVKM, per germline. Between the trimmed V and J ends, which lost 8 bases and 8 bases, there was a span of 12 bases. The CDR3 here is CASGRTRGYTF. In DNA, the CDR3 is TGTGCCAGCGGTCGGACGAGGGGCTACACCTTC.

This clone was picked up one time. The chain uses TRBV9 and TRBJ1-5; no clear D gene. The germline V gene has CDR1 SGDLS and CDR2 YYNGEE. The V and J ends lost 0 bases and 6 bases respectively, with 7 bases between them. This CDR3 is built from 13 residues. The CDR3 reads CASSVAFGQPQHF. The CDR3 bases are TGTGCCAGCAGCGTAGCTTTTGGTCAGCCCCAGCATTTT.

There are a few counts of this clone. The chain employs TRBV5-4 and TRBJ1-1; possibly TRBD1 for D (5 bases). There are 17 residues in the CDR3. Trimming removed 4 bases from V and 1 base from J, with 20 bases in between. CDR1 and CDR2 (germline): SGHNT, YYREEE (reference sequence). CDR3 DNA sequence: TGTGCCAGCAGCCTCCCCTTCAGGGCTCTAAGGAACACTGAAGCTTTCTTT. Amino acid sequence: CASSLPFRALRNTEAFF.

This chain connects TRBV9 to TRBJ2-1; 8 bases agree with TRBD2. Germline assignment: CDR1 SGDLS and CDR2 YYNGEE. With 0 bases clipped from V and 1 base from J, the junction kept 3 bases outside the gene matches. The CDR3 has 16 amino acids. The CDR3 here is CASSVAGGGSYNEQFF. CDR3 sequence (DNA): TGTGCCAGCAGCGTAGCGGGGGGGGGTTCCTACAATGAGCAGTTCTTC.

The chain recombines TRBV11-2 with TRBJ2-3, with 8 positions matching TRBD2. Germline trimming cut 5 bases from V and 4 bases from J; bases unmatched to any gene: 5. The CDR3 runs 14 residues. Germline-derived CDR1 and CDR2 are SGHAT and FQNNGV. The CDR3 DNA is TGTGCCAGCAGCCTCGCGCGGGGGGCAGATACGCAGTATTTT. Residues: CASSLARGADTQYF.

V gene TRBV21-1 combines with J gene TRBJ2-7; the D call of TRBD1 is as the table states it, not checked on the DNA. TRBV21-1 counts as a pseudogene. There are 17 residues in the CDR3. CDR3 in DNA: TGTGCCAGCACCTCGACACCGGATCGGCGTGTCCCATACGAGCAGTACTTC. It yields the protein CASTSTPDRRVPYEQYF.

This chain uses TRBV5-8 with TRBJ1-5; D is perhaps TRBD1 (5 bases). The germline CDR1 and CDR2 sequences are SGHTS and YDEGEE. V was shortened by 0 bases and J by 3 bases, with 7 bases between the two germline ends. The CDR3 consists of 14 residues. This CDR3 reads CASSLDGANQPQHF. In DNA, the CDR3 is TGTGCCAGCAGCTTGGACGGGGCCAATCAGCCCCAGCATTTT.

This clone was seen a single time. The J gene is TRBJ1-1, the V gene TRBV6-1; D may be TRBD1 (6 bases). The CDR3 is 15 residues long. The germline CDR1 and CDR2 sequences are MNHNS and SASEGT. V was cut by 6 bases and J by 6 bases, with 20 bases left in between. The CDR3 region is CASSALLWGAAEAFF. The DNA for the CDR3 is TGTGCCAGCAGCGCCCTTCTGTGGGGGGCCGCTGAAGCTTTCTTT.

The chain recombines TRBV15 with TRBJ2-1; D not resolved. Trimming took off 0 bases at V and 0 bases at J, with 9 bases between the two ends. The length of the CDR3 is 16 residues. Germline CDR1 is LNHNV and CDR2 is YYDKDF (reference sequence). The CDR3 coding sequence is TGTGCCACCAGCAGAGAGACTCCCAGCTCCTACAATGAGCAGTTCTTC. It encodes CATSRETPSSYNEQFF.

The CDR3 sequence is CASSQSERGSGGILTEAFF. CDR3 nucleotides: TGCGCCAGCAGTCAATCGGAACGAGGGTCAGGGGGCATTCTAACTGAAGCTTTCTTT. J is TRBJ1-1 and V is TRBV23-1, with 8 bases matching TRBD1. TRBV23-1 is an open reading frame whose function is uncertain. The J segment lost 5 bases and the V segment lost 0 bases, leaving 17 bases of the junction unmatched. This CDR3 is built from 19 residues.

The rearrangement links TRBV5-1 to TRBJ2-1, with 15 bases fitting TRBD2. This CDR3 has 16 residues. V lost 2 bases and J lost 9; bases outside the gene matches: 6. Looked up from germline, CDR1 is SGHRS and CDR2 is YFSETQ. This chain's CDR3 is CASSFRTSGGAAEQFF. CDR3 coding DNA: TGCGCCAGCAGCTTCCGGACTAGCGGGGGGGCCGCTGAGCAGTTCTTC.

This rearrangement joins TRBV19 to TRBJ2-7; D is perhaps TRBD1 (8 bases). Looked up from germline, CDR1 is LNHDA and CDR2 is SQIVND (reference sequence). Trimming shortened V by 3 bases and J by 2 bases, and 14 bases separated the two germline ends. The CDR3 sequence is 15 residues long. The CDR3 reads CASSIGTGGAYEQYF. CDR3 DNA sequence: TGTGCCAGTAGTATTGGTACAGGGGGGGCCTACGAGCAGTACTTC. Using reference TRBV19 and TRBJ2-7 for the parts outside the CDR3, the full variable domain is DGGITQSPKYLFRKEGQNVTLSCEQNLNHDAMYWYRQDPGQGLRLIYYSQIVNDFQKGDIAEGYSVSREKKESFPLTVTSAQKNPTAFYLCASSIGTGGAYEQYFGPGTRLTVT.

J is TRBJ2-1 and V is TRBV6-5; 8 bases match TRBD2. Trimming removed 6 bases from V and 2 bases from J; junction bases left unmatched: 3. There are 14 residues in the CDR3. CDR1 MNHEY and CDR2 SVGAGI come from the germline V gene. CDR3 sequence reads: CASSTGGPYNEQFF. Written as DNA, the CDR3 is TGTGCCAGCAGCACGGGGGGGCCCTACAATGAGCAGTTCTTC.

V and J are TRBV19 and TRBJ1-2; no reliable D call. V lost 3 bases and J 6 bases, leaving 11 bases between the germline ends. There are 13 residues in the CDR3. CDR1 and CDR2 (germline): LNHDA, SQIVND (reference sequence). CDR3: CASSIGFVDGYTF. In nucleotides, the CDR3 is TGTGCCAGTAGTATCGGCTTTGTGGATGGCTACACCTTC.

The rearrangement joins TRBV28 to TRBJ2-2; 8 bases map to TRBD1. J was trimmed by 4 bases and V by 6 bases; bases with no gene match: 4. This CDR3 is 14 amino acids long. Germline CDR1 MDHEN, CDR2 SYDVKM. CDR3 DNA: TGTGCCAGCAGCCGACAGGGGAGCACCGGGGAGCTGTTTTTT. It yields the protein CASSRQGSTGELFF.

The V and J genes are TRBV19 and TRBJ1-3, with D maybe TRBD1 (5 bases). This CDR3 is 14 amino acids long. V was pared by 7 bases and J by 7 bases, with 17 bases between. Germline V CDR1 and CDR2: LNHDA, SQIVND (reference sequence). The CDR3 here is CASIDLQVLNTIYF. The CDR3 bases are TGTGCCAGTATCGACTTACAGGTCCTCAACACCATATATTTT.

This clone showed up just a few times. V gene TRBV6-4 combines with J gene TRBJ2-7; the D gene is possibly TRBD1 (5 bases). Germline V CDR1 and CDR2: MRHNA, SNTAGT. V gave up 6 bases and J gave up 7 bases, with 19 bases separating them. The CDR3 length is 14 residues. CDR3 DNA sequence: TGTGCCAGCAGCCCTTCCCTAGGGGCAGGAGAGCAGTACTTC. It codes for CASSPSLGAGEQYF.

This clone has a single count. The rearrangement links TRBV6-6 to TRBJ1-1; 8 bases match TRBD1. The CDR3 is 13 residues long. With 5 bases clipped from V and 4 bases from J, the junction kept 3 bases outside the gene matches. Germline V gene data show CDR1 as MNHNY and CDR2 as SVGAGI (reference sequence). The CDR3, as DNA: TGTGCCAGCAGTCAAGGGACAGGCACTGAAGCTTTCTTT. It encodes CASSQGTGTEAFF.

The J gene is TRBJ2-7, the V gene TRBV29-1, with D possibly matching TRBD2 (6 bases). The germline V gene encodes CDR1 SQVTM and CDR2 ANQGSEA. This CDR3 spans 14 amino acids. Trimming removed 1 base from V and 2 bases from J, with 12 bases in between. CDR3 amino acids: CSVEVGSNTYEQYF. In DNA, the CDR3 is TGCAGCGTTGAAGTCGGGAGTAACACCTACGAGCAGTACTTC.